One sample yielded the 23 T cell receptor beta chains listed below, sequenced in a study of blood T cell repertoires in COVID-19. Repertoires were generated with immunoSEQ multiplex PCR, while TCRdb's copy carries only in-frame clones and drops some. The sample contains approximately 76,000 clones, approximately 89% of which appear only once. Sequenced sample: peripheral blood. All receptors derive from a woman older than 75 with active or convalescent COVID-19.

V is TRBV19 and J is TRBJ1-2; TRBD1 might be the D (6 bases). The CDR3 is 14 amino acids. Between the trimmed V and J ends, which lost 2 bases and 6 bases, there was a span of 13 bases. Germline CDR1 and CDR2: LNHDA and SQIVND (reference sequence). The CDR3, as DNA: TGTGCCAGTAGTATATCTCAGGGGCGTAATGGCTACACCTTC. This encodes CASSISQGRNGYTF.

J is TRBJ2-3 and V is TRBV4-1; 11 nucleotides agree with TRBD1. V lost 1 base to trimming and J lost 4 bases; unmatched junction nucleotides: 13. Per the germline V gene, CDR1 is MGHRA and CDR2 is YSYEKL. The CDR3 spans 19 residues. Here the CDR3 reads CASSQAHPGGQGVPDTQYF. CDR3 in DNA: TGCGCCAGCAGCCAAGCCCATCCCGGGGGACAGGGGGTGCCAGATACGCAGTATTTT.

The chain links TRBV7-2 to TRBJ2-5, with a weak D call TRBD1 (6 bases). Germline CDR1 is SGHTA and CDR2 is FQGNSA. Trimming removed 5 bases from V and 4 bases from J, with 14 bases in between. The CDR3 spans 14 residues. CDR3 in DNA: TGTGCCAGCAGCGCTACAGGGACCCTAGAGACCCAGTACTTC. Translated, it gives CASSATGTLETQYF.

This chain connects TRBV25-1 to TRBJ1-4; 7 bases fit TRBD1. The length of the CDR3 is 15 residues. Germline CDR1 MGHDK, CDR2 SYGVNS. V trimming: 5 bases; J trimming: 8 bases; junction bases outside the gene matches: 11. In DNA, the CDR3 is TGTGCCAGCAGTAAAGGACAGGTTCGGGGGGAAAAACTGTTTTTT. This sequence encodes CASSKGQVRGEKLFF.

V is TRBV5-1 and J is TRBJ2-7, with TRBD1 matching 9 bases. Looked up from germline, CDR1 is SGHRS and CDR2 is YFSETQ. This CDR3 is built from 14 residues. V was pared by 2 bases and J by 3 bases, with 3 bases of the junction left unmatched. The CDR3, as DNA: TGCGCCAGCAGCTTAGGGACAGGGTTCTACGAGCAGTACTTC. It yields the protein CASSLGTGFYEQYF.

The chain joins TRBV5-6 to TRBJ2-5; 7 nucleotides agree with TRBD2. J was trimmed by 3 bases and V by 0 bases; bases with no gene match: 5. The germline gives CDR1 SGHDT, CDR2 YYEEEE. The CDR3 runs 15 residues. CDR3 amino acids: CASSLGLAVEETQYF. CDR3 bases: TGTGCCAGCAGCTTGGGGCTAGCGGTGGAAGAGACCCAGTACTTC.

The rearrangement links TRBV5-5 to TRBJ2-5, with 10 bases lining up with TRBD2. CDR3 length: 16 amino acids. The germline gives CDR1 SGHKS, CDR2 YYEKEE (reference sequence). Germline trimming cut 1 base from V and 2 bases from J; bases unmatched to any gene: 5. DNA for the CDR3: TGTGCCAGCAGCTTGTATCGGACTAGCGGACAAGAGACCCAGTACTTC. The encoded protein is CASSLYRTSGQETQYF.

The genes are TRBV7-3 and TRBJ2-5; 8 bases align to TRBD1. Germline assignment: CDR1 SGHTA and CDR2 FQGTGA. J lost 5 bases, V lost 0 bases, and 5 bases had no gene match. The CDR3 has 15 residues. CDR3 region: CASSLTGTGGETQYF. The CDR3 DNA reads as TGTGCCAGCAGCTTAACCGGGACAGGAGGGGAGACCCAGTACTTC.

Within the sample, this clone is medium-sized. The chain joins TRBV19 to TRBJ2-7, with 7 bases fitting TRBD2. Germline V lookup: CDR1 LNHDA, CDR2 SQIVND (reference sequence). V trimming: 5 bases; J trimming: 5 bases; junction bases outside the gene matches: 9. The CDR3 is 14 amino acids. Here the CDR3 DNA reads TGTGCCAGTAGTGATTGGGGAGGGGAGGACGAGCAGTACTTC. This gives the protein CASSDWGGEDEQYF.

The V and J genes are TRBV3-1 (or the pseudogene TRBV3-2) and TRBJ2-7; 9 positions agree with TRBD2. Losses at the gene ends were 3 bases for V and 7 bases for J; bases not matched to a gene: 7. CDR3 length: 14 residues. Germline V lookup: CDR1 LGHDT, CDR2 YNNKEL (reference sequence). CDR3 sequence (DNA): TGTGCCAGCAGCCATGGCGGGGGGGCCTGGGAGCAGTACTTC. It encodes CASSHGGGAWEQYF.

The rearrangement joins TRBV7-8 to TRBJ1-6; tentative D call: TRBD1 (6 bases). Trimming left V 2 bases short and J 6 bases short, with 23 bases between. This CDR3 contains 19 residues. Germline CDR1 reads SGHVS; CDR2 reads FQNEAQ. DNA for the CDR3: TGTGCCAGCAGCTTAAGAGGTGCGAGGACGAGGGGGACTAATTCACCCCTCCACTTT. It is translated as CASSLRGARTRGTNSPLHF.

This chain joins TRBV7-2 and TRBJ2-1, with D perhaps matching TRBD2 (5 bases). CDR3 size: 15 residues. V was clipped by 1 base and J by 5 bases, with 12 bases between them. CDR1 is SGHTA and CDR2 is FQGNSA in the germline V gene. The CDR3 sequence is CASSLDGVRHNEQFF. The CDR3 nucleotides read TGTGCCAGCAGCTTAGACGGGGTCCGACACAATGAGCAGTTCTTC.

The chain links TRBV5-1 to TRBJ1-5, with 9 bases that match TRBD1. This CDR3 contains 15 residues. The germline V gene encodes CDR1 SGHRS and CDR2 YFSETQ. The V gene end was trimmed by 0 bases and the J gene end by 7 bases; junction bases not matched to a gene: 5. The CDR3 is CASSLDGGTGQPQHF. Written as DNA, the CDR3 is TGCGCCAGCAGCTTGGACGGGGGGACAGGGCAGCCCCAGCATTTT.

The chain links TRBV11-2 to TRBJ1-1, with D possibly matching TRBD1 (5 bases). CDR3 length: 12 residues. The V end lost 2 bases, the J end lost 7 bases, and 8 bases lay between the germline ends. The germline V gene has CDR1 SGHAT and CDR2 FQNNGV. For the CDR3, the DNA is TGTGCCAGCAGCTTATCGGGGGTTGAAGCTTTCTTT. Its protein product is CASSLSGVEAFF.

The rearrangement uses TRBV28 and TRBJ2-2, with no clear D. V dropped 6 bases and J dropped 10 bases, with 15 bases sitting between them. The CDR3 sequence is 13 residues long. Germline loops: CDR1 MDHEN, CDR2 SYDVKM. DNA of the CDR3: TGTGCCAGCAGCCTCCGTCTATACGCGGAGCTGTTTTTT. Protein product: CASSLRLYAELFF.

The chain combines TRBV30 with TRBJ1-1; unclear D gene. The CDR3 spans 12 residues. From germline, CDR1 is GTSNPN and CDR2 SVGIG (reference sequence). With 4 bases removed from V and 5 bases from J, the gap between germline ends came to 11 bases. The CDR3 bases are TGTGCCTGGATTAGAACGGGGACTGAAGCTTTCTTT. This encodes CAWIRTGTEAFF.

The rearrangement joins TRBV5-6 to TRBJ2-1, with D unresolved. The germline V gene has CDR1 SGHDT and CDR2 YYEEEE. The germline V and J ends were trimmed by 5 bases and 9 bases, with 9 bases remaining between them. This CDR3 has 11 amino acids. The CDR3 is CASSRESEQFF. CDR3 DNA: TGTGCCAGCAGTCGAGAGTCTGAGCAGTTCTTC.

The rearrangement joins TRBV5-4 to TRBJ2-5, with TRBD1 matching 9 bases. The V gene end was trimmed by 5 bases and the J gene end by 5 bases; junction bases not matched to a gene: 16. This CDR3 has 17 residues. Germline CDR1 reads SGHNT; CDR2 reads YYREEE (reference sequence). The CDR3 coding sequence is TGTGCCAGCAGGGTAGACATTGCCACAGGGGGCGGGGAGACCCAGTACTTC. Its translation: CASRVDIATGGGETQYF.

The gene calls are TRBV11-1 and TRBJ2-3; the match to TRBD1 covers 7 bases. The V and J ends lost 2 bases and 5 bases, in that order; junction bases with no gene match: 4. Germline V lookup: CDR1 SGHAT, CDR2 FQDESV (reference sequence). The CDR3 spans 14 residues. This CDR3 reads CASSLSHRGDTQYF. Written as DNA, the CDR3 is TGTGCCAGCAGCTTATCGCACAGGGGAGATACGCAGTATTTT.

The chain couples TRBV6-5 to TRBJ1-2; possibly TRBD1 for D (6 bases). Per the germline V gene, CDR1 is MNHEY and CDR2 is SVGAGI. CDR3 length: 11 residues. V was clipped by 6 bases and J by 8 bases, with 10 bases between them. CDR3 DNA: TGTGCCAGCAGGGCAGGGGAAGGCTACACCTTC. It specifies CASRAGEGYTF.

With regard to this clone: Other DNA sequences in this specimen translate into the identical CDR3. The V and J genes are TRBV27 and TRBJ1-2; no reliable D call. This CDR3 contains 14 residues. The ends were cut back, 0 bases at V and 0 bases at J, with 5 bases in the middle. CDR1 MNHEY and CDR2 SMNVEV come from the germline V gene (reference sequence). The CDR3 sequence is CASSLSRANYGYTF. The CDR3 nucleotides read TGTGCCAGCAGTTTATCTCGGGCTAACTATGGCTACACCTTC.

The genes are TRBV19 and TRBJ1-2; the D gene is possibly TRBD1 (5 bases). V shed 2 bases and J shed 3 bases, with 25 bases lying between them. The CDR3 runs 19 residues. The germline gives CDR1 LNHDA, CDR2 SQIVND (reference sequence). DNA of the CDR3: TGTGCCAGTAGTATAAGTATCGGGACCCTCCTCGGAGGGGACTATGGCTACACCTTC. It encodes CASSISIGTLLGGDYGYTF.

The rearrangement links TRBV18 to TRBJ2-1; perhaps TRBD1 as D (5 bases). The CDR3 is made up of 12 amino acids. Germline lookup yields CDR1 KGHSH and CDR2 LQKENI. Trimming pared 5 bases from V and 7 bases from J, leaving 9 bases between. CDR3: CASSWGANEQFF. In DNA, the CDR3 is TGTGCCAGCTCATGGGGCGCTAATGAGCAGTTCTTC.